The text below deals with one T cell receptor (beta chain). Antigen: not known. Primers: 60 Vbeta forward and 13 Jbeta reverse. Sequencing was performed with immunoSEQ multiplex PCR; in TCRdb, only in-frame clones are kept and a portion is missing. The sample shows about 140,000 clones, 70% to 85% of them seen only once. These data are taken from a study of cytomegalovirus exposure and HLA in healthy donors. Findings and caveats of the study: HLA-A and HLA-B allele assignments for most subjects were reportedly predicted accurately using TCR beta sequences.

Germline V lookup: CDR1 PRHDT, CDR2 FYEKMQ (reference sequence). The CDR3 is made up of 16 amino acids. V trimming: 0 bases; J trimming: 6 bases; junction bases outside the gene matches: 10. This clonotype was obtained from a man aged 35-49 years in good health and CMV-seronegative. The chain carries TRBV13 and TRBJ2-7; 8 bases are shared with TRBD2. Sequenced: PBMCs. For the CDR3, the DNA is TGTGCCAGCAGCTTAGGCGGGCGGGGGGCCCGCGGCGAGCAGTACTTC. Translation gives CASSLGGRGARGEQYF.